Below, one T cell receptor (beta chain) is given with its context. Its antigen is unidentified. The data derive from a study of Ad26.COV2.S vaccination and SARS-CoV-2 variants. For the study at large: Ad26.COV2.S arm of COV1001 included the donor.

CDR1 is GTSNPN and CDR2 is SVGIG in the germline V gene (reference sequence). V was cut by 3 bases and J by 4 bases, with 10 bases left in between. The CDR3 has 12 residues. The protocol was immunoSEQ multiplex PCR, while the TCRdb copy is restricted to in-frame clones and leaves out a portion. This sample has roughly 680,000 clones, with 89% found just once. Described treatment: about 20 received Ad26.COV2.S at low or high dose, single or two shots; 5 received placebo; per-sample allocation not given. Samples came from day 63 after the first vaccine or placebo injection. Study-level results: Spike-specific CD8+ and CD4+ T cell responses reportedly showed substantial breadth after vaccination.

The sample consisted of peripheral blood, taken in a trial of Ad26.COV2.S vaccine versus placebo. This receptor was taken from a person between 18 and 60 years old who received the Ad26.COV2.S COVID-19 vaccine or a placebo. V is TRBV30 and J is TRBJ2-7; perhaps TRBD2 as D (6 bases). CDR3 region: CAWSRDFYEQYF. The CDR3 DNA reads TGTGCCTGGAGCCGGGACTTTTACGAGCAGTACTTC.